The 4 T cell receptor beta chains reported below all come from one sample, sequenced in a study of T cell repertoires in cytomegalovirus infection. Which antigens these TCRs recognize remains unknown. TCRdb recomputed calls from the reads with MiXCR, one row per CDR3 protein. The sample lists 800,000 to 950,000 distinct CDR3 sequences, about 33% seen once, with roughly 12% in the top ten. The sequences come from cultured CD8+ T cells from PBMCs, collected from culture after CMV antigen stimulation. The origin of the receptors is a human donor in good health (CMV status not recorded). Some clones in this sample may be carry-over from other donors' samples.

Only a few counts were recorded for this clonotype. The chain joins TRBV19 to TRBJ1-5; possible D gene TRBD1, 5 bases. The V gene's germline CDR1 is LNHDA and CDR2 SQIVND (reference sequence). The CDR3 has 18 amino acids. V was clipped by 2 bases and J by 1 base, with 18 bases between them. The CDR3 region has the DNA TGTGCCAGTAGTATAAAAGGGATCAGCAGGGAAAGCAATCAGCCCCAGCATTTT. Translation: CASSIKGISRESNQPQHF.

This clonotype appeared many times. This chain links TRBV10-2 with TRBJ1-1, with a tentative D call TRBD1 (6 bases). Germline-derived CDR1 and CDR2 are WSHSY and SAAADI. V was trimmed by 3 bases and J by 4 bases, leaving 12 bases between them. This CDR3 has 14 amino acids. CDR3 bases: TGCGCCAGCAGTGAAACAGGGTGGAGCACTGAAGCTTTCTTT. Translating it yields CASSETGWSTEAFF.

This clonotype has only one observation. The rearrangement links TRBV20-1 to TRBJ1-2; TRBD1 aligns across 7 bases. There are 11 residues in the CDR3. Trimming at V came to 5 bases and at J to 7 bases, leaving 4 bases not matched to a gene. Germline loops: CDR1 DFQATT, CDR2 SNEGSKA (reference sequence). The CDR3 loop is CSAPRGGGYTF. The CDR3, as DNA: TGCAGTGCTCCCAGGGGGGGTGGCTACACCTTC.

This clonotype was detected many times. The chain couples TRBV7-8 to TRBJ2-6, with 7 bases fitting TRBD1. CDR1 SGHVS and CDR2 FQNEAQ come from the germline V gene. The length of the CDR3 is 19 residues. After removal of 4 bases from V and 0 bases from J, the junction contained 12 bases not matched to a gene. The CDR3 protein is CASSYPGGRGVSGANVLTF. Here the CDR3 DNA reads TGTGCCAGCAGCTACCCAGGGGGTAGAGGAGTCTCTGGGGCCAACGTCCTGACTTTC. The variable domain in full, completed from reference TRBV7-8 and TRBJ2-6, reads GAGVSQSPRYKVAKRGQDVALRCDPISGHVSLFWYQQALGQGPEFLTYFQNEAQLDKSGLPSDRFFAERPEGSVSTLKIQRTQQEDSAVYLCASSYPGGRGVSGANVLTFGAGSRLTVL.